This T cell receptor (beta chain) was recovered during a study of T cell responses to AZD1222 COVID-19 vaccine. The germline V and J ends were trimmed by 1 base and 4 bases, with 13 bases remaining between them. CDR1 and CDR2 from the germline V gene are GTSNPN and SVGIG (reference sequence). CDR3 length equals 14 residues. Repertoires were generated with immunoSEQ multiplex PCR, while TCRdb's copy carries only in-frame clones and drops some. The table lists some 200,000 clones, approximately 94% of them singletons. The sample in question was peripheral blood, obtained on day 0 of MenACWY control vaccination. This chain joins TRBV30 and TRBJ1-1; D remains unclear. This TCR came from an adult in good health. The CDR3 DNA reads TGTGCCTGGAGTGCCGCAACCGGAAGCACTGAAGCTTTCTTT. This encodes CAWSAATGSTEAFF.